This T cell receptor (beta chain) was sequenced for a study of blood T cells in healthy people across ages. A second PCR of 7 to 11 cycles used a sample-barcoded 5' primer and a J-beta primer mix. TCRdb reprocessed the 5' RACE reads with MiXCR, giving one entry per CDR3 protein. The data hold some 800,000 distinct CDR3 sequences, with 25% observed a single time. At least 5 micrograms of total RNA were extracted per sample. Germline values: CDR1 PRHDT, CDR2 FYEKMQ (reference sequence). V lost 7 bases to trimming and J lost 4 bases, with 13 bases between them. CDR3 size: 14 residues. Separately, the same data were catalogued under a study of T cells of mothers and their children.

The rearrangement links TRBV13 to TRBJ1-4; D perhaps matches TRBD1 (6 bases). This receptor was taken from a boy younger than 18 in good health. Sequenced sample: blood. CDR3 amino acids: CASKRDNLNEKLFF. CDR3 nucleotides: TGTGCCAGCAAAAGGGACAACCTTAATGAAAAACTGTTTTTT.